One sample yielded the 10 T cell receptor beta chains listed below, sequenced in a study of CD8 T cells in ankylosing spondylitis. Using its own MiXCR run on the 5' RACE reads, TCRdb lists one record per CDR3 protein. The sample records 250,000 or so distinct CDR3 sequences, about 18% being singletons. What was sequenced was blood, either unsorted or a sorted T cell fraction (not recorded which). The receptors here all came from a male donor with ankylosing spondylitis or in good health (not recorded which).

The CDR3 bases are TGCGCCAGCAGCCAAGATTTAGGACAGGGGTCCGAGCAGTACTTC. It yields the protein CASSQDLGQGSEQYF. The gene calls are TRBV4-3 and TRBJ2-7; 9 nucleotides match TRBD1. The CDR3 totals 15 residues. The germline V gene has CDR1 LGHNA and CDR2 YSLEER. The J segment lost 6 bases and the V segment lost 0 bases, leaving 6 bases of the junction unmatched.

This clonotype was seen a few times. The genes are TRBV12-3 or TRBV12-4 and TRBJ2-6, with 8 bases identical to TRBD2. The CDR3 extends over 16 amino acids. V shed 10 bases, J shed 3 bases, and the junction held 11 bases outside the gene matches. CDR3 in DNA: TGTGCCACCGGGGGGGGATCTGCGTTTGGGGCCAACGTCCTGACTTTC. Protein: CATGGGSAFGANVLTF.

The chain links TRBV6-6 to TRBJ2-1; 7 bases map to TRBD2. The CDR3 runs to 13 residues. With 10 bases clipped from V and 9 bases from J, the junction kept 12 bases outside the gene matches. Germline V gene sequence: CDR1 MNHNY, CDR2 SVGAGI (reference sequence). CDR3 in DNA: TGTGCCACTCAGCGGGATCCTACAGTTGAGCAGTTCTTC. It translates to CATQRDPTVEQFF.

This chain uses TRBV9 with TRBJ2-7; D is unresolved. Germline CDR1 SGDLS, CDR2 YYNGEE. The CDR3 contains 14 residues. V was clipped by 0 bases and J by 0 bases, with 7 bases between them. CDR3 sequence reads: CASSVERASYEQYF. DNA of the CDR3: TGTGCCAGCAGCGTAGAAAGGGCCTCCTACGAGCAGTACTTC.

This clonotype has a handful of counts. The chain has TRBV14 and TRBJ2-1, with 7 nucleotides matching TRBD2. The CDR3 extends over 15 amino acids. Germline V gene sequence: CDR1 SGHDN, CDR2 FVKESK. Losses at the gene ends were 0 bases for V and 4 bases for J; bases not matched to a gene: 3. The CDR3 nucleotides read TGTGCCAGCAGCCAAGAGTACGGGAGGTACAATGAGCAGTTCTTC. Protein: CASSQEYGRYNEQFF.

This CDR3 is CASSSMDNTGELFF. In nucleotides, the CDR3 is TGTGCCAGCAGCTCTATGGACAACACCGGGGAGCTGTTTTTT. The chain uses TRBV7-3 and TRBJ2-2, with D unclear. Trimming stripped 4 bases from V and 2 bases from J, with 8 bases between. This CDR3 has 14 amino acids. Germline V CDR1 and CDR2: SGHTA, FQGTGA.

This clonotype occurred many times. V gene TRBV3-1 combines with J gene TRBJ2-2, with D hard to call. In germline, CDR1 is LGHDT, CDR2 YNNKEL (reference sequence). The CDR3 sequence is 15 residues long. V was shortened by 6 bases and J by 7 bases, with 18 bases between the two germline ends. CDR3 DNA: TGTGCCAGCAGGAAGAGTGGGATCCTAGGCGGGGAGCTGTTTTTT. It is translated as CASRKSGILGGELFF.

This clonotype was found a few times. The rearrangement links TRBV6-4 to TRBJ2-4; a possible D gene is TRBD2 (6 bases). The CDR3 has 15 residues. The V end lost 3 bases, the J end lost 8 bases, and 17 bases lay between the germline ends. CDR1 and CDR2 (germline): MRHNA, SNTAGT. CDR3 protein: CASSEEAGTGDIQYF. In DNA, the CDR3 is TGTGCCAGCAGTGAAGAGGCGGGGACGGGAGACATTCAGTACTTC.

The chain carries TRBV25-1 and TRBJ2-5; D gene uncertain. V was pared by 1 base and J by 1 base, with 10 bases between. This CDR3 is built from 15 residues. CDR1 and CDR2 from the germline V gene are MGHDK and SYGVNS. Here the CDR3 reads CASSELVGSQETQYF. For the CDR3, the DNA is TGTGCCAGCAGTGAATTGGTGGGCAGCCAAGAGACCCAGTACTTC. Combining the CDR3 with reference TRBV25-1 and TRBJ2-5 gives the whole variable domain EADIYQTPRYLVIGTGKKITLECSQTMGHDKMYWYQQDPGMELHLIHYSYGVNSTEKGDLSSESTVSRIRTEHFPLTLESARPSHTSQYLCASSELVGSQETQYFGPGTRLLVL.

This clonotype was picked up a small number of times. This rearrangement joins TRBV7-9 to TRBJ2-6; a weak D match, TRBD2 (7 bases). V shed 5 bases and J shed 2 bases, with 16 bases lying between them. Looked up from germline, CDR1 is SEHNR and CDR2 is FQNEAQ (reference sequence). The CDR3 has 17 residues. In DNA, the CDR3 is TGTGCCAGCAGCCAGGCGTTAGGGGGGGCTGGGGCCAACGTCCTGACTTTC. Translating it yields CASSQALGGAGANVLTF.